This T cell receptor beta chain derives from a study of post-analysis software for immune sequencing data. Trimming removed 3 bases from V and 0 bases from J; junction bases left unmatched: 4. This CDR3 spans 16 amino acids. Per germline, CDR1 SQVTM and CDR2 ANQGSEA. As regards this clonotype: Its antigen is as yet unknown.

Study-wide findings and caveats: TRBV5-6, TRBV5-1 and TRBV20-1 belonged to a set of a handful of TRBV segments that were more frequent in patients than controls. F-measure co-clustering was strong for batch-matched samples. Controls' normalized Chao1 diversity significantly exceeded that of multiple sclerosis patients.

Unique molecular identifiers were present in the TCR beta cDNA libraries. TCRdb analysed the PCR reads with MiXCR anew, one entry per CDR3 protein. The sample includes approximately 730,000 distinct CDR3 sequences, just over 45% of them seen just once. The sequence came from a girl aged 10 to 17 with multiple sclerosis. Sequencing input: blood. The V gene is TRBV29-1, the J gene TRBJ2-6; 8 bases agree with TRBD2. CDR3 DNA sequence: TGCAGCGTTGACCAGCGGGAGAGCTCTGGGGCCAACGTCCTGACTTTC. Residues: CSVDQRESSGANVLTF.